The 26 T cell receptor beta chains in this list originate from one sample, sequenced in a study of Graves' ophthalmopathy and Graves' hyperthyroidism. Amplification targeted the TCR beta CDR3 regions, with RNA transcripts as the source material. RT-PCR was first run with HTBI primers, then multiplex PCR in a second round. TCRdb redid the calling of the multiplex PCR reads with MiXCR, one entry per CDR3 protein. This sample has more than 550,000 distinct CDR3 sequences; roughly 39% occur once, and the top ten carry about 3.3%. Sequences were obtained from peripheral blood. These receptor sequences come from an adult man with Graves' ophthalmopathy.

This clonotype has more than one count but fewer than ten. The chain joins TRBV6-2 or TRBV6-3 to TRBJ2-7, with TRBD1 matching 9 bases. Germline assignment: CDR1 MNHEY and CDR2 SVGEGT. Trimming removed 3 bases from V and 2 bases from J; junction bases left unmatched: 2. This CDR3 spans 14 amino acids. The CDR3 reads CASSYRTGAYEQYF. As DNA, the CDR3 is TGTGCCAGCAGTTATAGGACAGGGGCCTACGAGCAGTACTTC.

This clonotype was observed a single time. At one end the junction does not follow the germline gene, possibly because of a read error. In DNA, the CDR3 is TGTGCCACCAGCGGAGATCTAGGGACGGGGTTCGGAAACACCATATATTTT. Translated, it gives CATSGDLGTGFGNTIYF. This rearrangement joins TRBV15 to TRBJ1-3, with a possible D match to TRBD1 (5 bases). The CDR3 runs to 17 residues. CDR1 is LNHNV and CDR2 is YYDKDF in the germline V gene (reference sequence).

There are many counts of this clonotype. The chain uses TRBV25-1 and TRBJ1-1; TRBD1 aligns across 7 bases. CDR1 MGHDK and CDR2 SYGVNS come from the germline V gene. The V segment lost 7 bases and the J segment 4 bases; nucleotides outside the gene matches: 15. The CDR3 runs to 16 residues. CDR3 sequence (DNA): TGTGCCAGCACAGGGACAGCCCATATGGTGAGCACTGAAGCTTTCTTT. Amino acids: CASTGTAHMVSTEAFF.

This clonotype was seen many times. The chain recombines TRBV19 with TRBJ1-5; maybe TRBD1 (6 bases). Germline CDR1 and CDR2: LNHDA and SQIVND (reference sequence). Trimming took 7 bases from V and 4 from J, leaving 14 bases between them. The CDR3 consists of 14 residues. The CDR3 reads CASTRGGRNQPQHF. CDR3 bases: TGTGCCAGTACCCGTGGGGGGCGGAATCAGCCCCAGCATTTT. Supplemented by reference TRBV19 and TRBJ1-5, the full variable domain reads DGGITQSPKYLFRKEGQNVTLSCEQNLNHDAMYWYRQDPGQGLRLIYYSQIVNDFQKGDIAEGYSVSREKKESFPLTVTSAQKNPTAFYLCASTRGGRNQPQHFGDGTRLSIL.

This clonotype was seen ten or more times. V usage is TRBV5-1 and J usage is TRBJ1-3; D is undetermined. The CDR3 extends over 15 amino acids. Germline V gene lookup returns CDR1 SGHRS and CDR2 YFSETQ. The germline V and J ends were trimmed by 0 bases and 0 bases, with 7 bases remaining between them. CDR3 in DNA: TGCGCCAGCAGCTTGGGTGGGAGCTCTGGAAACACCATATATTTT. Residues: CASSLGGSSGNTIYF. The full variable domain, its missing parts supplied by reference TRBV5-1 and TRBJ1-3, is KAGVTQTPRYLIKTRGQQVTLSCSPISGHRSVSWYQQTPGQGLQFLFEYFSETQRNKGNFPGRFSGRQFSNSRSEMNVSTLELGDSALYLCASSLGGSSGNTIYFGEGSWLTVV.

The chain has TRBV3-1 and TRBJ1-3; D is unclear. The CDR3 length is 13 residues. Trimming took 0 bases from V and 2 from J, leaving 2 bases between them. In germline, CDR1 is LGHDT, CDR2 YNNKEL (reference sequence). CDR3 loop: CASSQEAGNTIYF. CDR3 coding DNA: TGTGCCAGCAGCCAAGAGGCTGGAAACACCATATATTTT.

The V and J genes are TRBV5-1 and TRBJ2-6; 8 bases are a match to TRBD1. The V segment lost 4 bases and the J segment 0 bases; nucleotides outside the gene matches: 9. Germline values: CDR1 SGHRS, CDR2 YFSETQ. The length of the CDR3 is 18 residues. Here the CDR3 reads CASSEGQVPGSGANVLTF. In DNA, the CDR3 is TGCGCCAGCAGCGAGGGACAGGTCCCCGGCTCTGGGGCCAACGTCCTGACTTTC.

Regarding this clonotype: Because it lacks the conserved phenylalanine or tryptophan at the end, this CDR3 is likely a read error. The DNA is omitted, as the CDR3 cannot be located on it reliably, and the CDR3 follows TCRdb's listing. V gene TRBV2 combines with J gene TRBJ2-7; TRBD2, the D gene given by the table, was not confirmed from the DNA. The CDR3 sequence runs 8 residues, both termini included. Germline CDR1 is SNHLY and CDR2 is FYNNEI. CDR3 region: CASRRLAG.

The rearrangement joins TRBV10-3 to TRBJ1-1; D possibly corresponds to TRBD1 (5 bases). The CDR3 length is 14 residues. Trimming stripped 11 bases from V and 0 bases from J, with 16 bases between. CDR1 is ENHRY and CDR2 is SYGVKD in the germline V gene. CDR3 bases: TGTGCCGCCAGGCTCAGGGATATGAACACTGAAGCTTTCTTT. Amino acid sequence: CAARLRDMNTEAFF.

V gene TRBV11-3 combines with J gene TRBJ2-2, with TRBD2 identical over 11 bases. The CDR3 is made up of 15 amino acids. Germline CDR1 reads SGHNT; CDR2 reads YENEEA. The V segment lost 0 bases and the J segment 6 bases; nucleotides outside the gene matches: 0. The CDR3 loop reads CASSLELAGAGELFF. CDR3 nucleotides: TGTGCCAGCAGCTTAGAACTAGCGGGAGCCGGGGAGCTGTTTTTT.

The table lists this clonotype with many counts. CDR3 loop: CASSIAGGIHYEQYF. The DNA for the CDR3 is TGTGCCAGTAGTATCGCAGGAGGTATTCACTACGAGCAGTACTTC. This rearrangement joins TRBV19 to TRBJ2-7; a possible D gene is TRBD2 (5 bases). The CDR3 totals 15 residues. The germline CDR1 and CDR2 sequences are LNHDA and SQIVND (reference sequence). Trimming cost V 3 bases and J 3 bases, with 15 bases left between them.

The chain has TRBV5-8 and TRBJ2-7; D is perhaps TRBD1 (5 bases). V was shortened by 6 bases and J by 2 bases, with 15 bases between the two germline ends. CDR3 length: 14 amino acids. Germline lookup yields CDR1 SGHTS and CDR2 YDEGEE. CDR3 DNA sequence: TGTGCCAGCATCATAGGGGAAAGGACCTACGAGCAGTACTTC. Protein sequence: CASIIGERTYEQYF.

Remarks on this clonotype: A much larger clone lies one base from this, so it may be a read error. The rearrangement uses TRBV7-8 and TRBJ2-7; a weak D match, TRBD2 (5 bases). Germline CDR1 SGHVS, CDR2 FQNEAQ. The CDR3 has 16 amino acids. CDR3 sequence: CASSLEEGIRSYERYF. CDR3 DNA sequence: TGTGCCAGCAGCTTAGAAGAGGGCATCCGCTCCTACGAGCGGTACTTC.

This clonotype appeared many times. The gene calls are TRBV2 and TRBJ1-6; no firm D call. Trimming left V 10 bases short and J 0 bases short, with 13 bases between. In germline, CDR1 is SNHLY, CDR2 FYNNEI. The CDR3 length is 15 residues. The CDR3 protein is CATLKTGSYNSPLHF. DNA of the CDR3: TGTGCCACCCTCAAGACTGGCTCCTATAATTCACCCCTCCACTTT.

In regard to this clonotype: A junction end diverges from the germline sequence, so it may reflect a read error. This chain uses TRBV19 with TRBJ2-6, with 7 positions matching TRBD1. This CDR3 is built from 15 residues. CDR1 is LNHDA, CDR2 SQIVND, per germline (reference sequence). The CDR3 sequence is CSAPGGAVEADVLTF. The CDR3 DNA reads as TGCAGTGCACCAGGGGGAGCGGTCGAGGCCGACGTCCTGACTTTC.

A remark on this clonotype: Germline and junction disagree at one end, which may indicate a read error. The V gene is TRBV29-1, the J gene TRBJ1-2; no clear D gene. The germline V gene encodes CDR1 SQVTM and CDR2 ANQGSEA. This CDR3 comprises 11 residues. The CDR3 protein is CSVQESYGYIF. In DNA, the CDR3 is TGCAGCGTCCAGGAAAGCTATGGCTACATCTTC.

This clonotype was counted a few times. V gene TRBV24-1 combines with J gene TRBJ2-3; D not resolved. V was pared by 4 bases and J by 5 bases, with 9 bases between. Looked up from germline, CDR1 is KGHDR and CDR2 is SFDVKD. There are 13 residues in the CDR3. CDR3 loop: CATSDRTVDTQYF. CDR3 in DNA: TGTGCCACCAGTGACCGGACGGTAGATACGCAGTATTTT.

This clonotype was counted at least ten times. V gene TRBV7-9 combines with J gene TRBJ1-2; D gene uncertain. Trimming left V 5 bases short and J 8 bases short, with 21 bases between. The CDR3 extends over 15 amino acids. In germline, CDR1 is SEHNR, CDR2 FQNEAQ (reference sequence). The DNA for the CDR3 is TGTGCCAGCAGCAACATTCGCGCGGGTCAAGGAGGCTACACCTTC. Its protein is CASSNIRAGQGGYTF.

The J gene is TRBJ2-5, the V gene TRBV6-4; TRBD2 might be the D (5 bases). V dropped 8 bases and J dropped 2 bases, with 21 bases sitting between them. The length of the CDR3 is 16 residues. CDR1 and CDR2 from the germline V gene are MRHNA and SNTAGT. For the CDR3, the DNA is TGTGCCAGCGCGACCGCCGGGGTCCCGGGGCAAGAGACCCAGTACTTC. As protein: CASATAGVPGQETQYF.

This clonotype turned up a few times. V gene TRBV9 combines with J gene TRBJ2-7; D is possibly TRBD1 or TRBD2 (5 bases each). This CDR3 is 14 amino acids long. Germline-derived CDR1 and CDR2 are SGDLS and YYNGEE. Deletions cut 5 bases from V and 6 bases from J, with 18 bases between. CDR3: CASSLFERGVEQYF. Here the CDR3 DNA reads TGTGCCAGCAGTTTATTCGAGAGGGGTGTCGAGCAGTACTTC.

This chain connects TRBV5-5 to TRBJ2-2, with TRBD2 matching 11 bases. J lost 1 base, V lost 4 bases, and 6 bases had no gene match. Germline assignment: CDR1 SGHKS and CDR2 YYEKEE (reference sequence). This CDR3 comprises 17 residues. The CDR3 loop reads CASSPMTSGVNTGELFF. The CDR3 DNA sequence: TGTGCCAGCAGCCCTATGACTAGCGGGGTGAACACCGGGGAGCTGTTTTTT.

This clonotype was found many times. The J gene is TRBJ1-2, the V gene TRBV29-1; D is undetermined. V was cut by 4 bases and J by 4 bases, with 16 bases left in between. This CDR3 is 14 amino acids long. The germline V gene encodes CDR1 SQVTM and CDR2 ANQGSEA. The CDR3 DNA is TGCAGCGTTGCGTCCGCGCCGACAACCTATGGCTACACCTTC. Translation: CSVASAPTTYGYTF.

Notes on this clonotype: A read error may be the cause here, since a much bigger clone is one base away. The V and J genes are TRBV11-2 and TRBJ2-5; D remains ambiguous. V was cut by 1 base and J by 5 bases, with 17 bases left in between. CDR1 is SGHAT and CDR2 is FQNNGV in the germline V gene. CDR3 length equals 16 residues. CDR3: CASSLVRSRVAETQYF. CDR3 bases: TGTGCCAGCAGCTTAGTCCGTTCTCGAGTGGCGGAGACCCAGTACTTC.

The rearrangement uses TRBV10-3 and TRBJ1-5; D remains ambiguous. With 10 bases removed from V and 7 bases from J, the gap between germline ends came to 23 bases. CDR3 length: 15 amino acids. Germline CDR1 ENHRY, CDR2 SYGVKD. CDR3 nucleotide sequence: TGTGCCAGCACCTGGAGAGGGTACGATGGACAGCCCCAGCATTTT. It translates to CASTWRGYDGQPQHF.

There are many counts of this clonotype. The chain employs TRBV7-2 and TRBJ1-2; D is perhaps TRBD1 (5 bases). The germline V and J ends were trimmed by 0 bases and 8 bases, with 19 bases remaining between them. The germline gives CDR1 SGHTA, CDR2 FQGNSA. This CDR3 spans 16 amino acids. The CDR3 coding sequence is TGTGCCAGCAGCTTAGCGGGCGGGCAGGGAGCAGGGGGCTACACCTTC. This sequence encodes CASSLAGGQGAGGYTF.

V is TRBV9 and J is TRBJ2-7; 7 bases fit TRBD2. CDR3 length: 15 amino acids. The V segment lost 4 bases and the J segment 2 bases; nucleotides outside the gene matches: 9. Germline V lookup: CDR1 SGDLS, CDR2 YYNGEE. CDR3 bases: TGTGCCAGCAGCCCTCGAGCGGGACTACCCTACGAGCAGTACTTC. It translates to CASSPRAGLPYEQYF.